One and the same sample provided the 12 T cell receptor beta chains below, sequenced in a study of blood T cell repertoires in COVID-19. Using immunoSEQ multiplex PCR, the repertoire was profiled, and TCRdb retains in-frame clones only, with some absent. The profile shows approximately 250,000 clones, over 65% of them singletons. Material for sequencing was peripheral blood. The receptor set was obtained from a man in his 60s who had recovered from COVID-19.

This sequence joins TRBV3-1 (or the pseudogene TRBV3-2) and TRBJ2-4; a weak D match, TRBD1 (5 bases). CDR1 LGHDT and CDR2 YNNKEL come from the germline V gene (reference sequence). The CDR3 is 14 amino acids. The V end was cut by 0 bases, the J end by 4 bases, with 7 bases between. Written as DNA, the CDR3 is TGTGCCAGCAGCCAAGAAGGGGCAAAAAACATTCAGTACTTC. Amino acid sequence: CASSQEGAKNIQYF.

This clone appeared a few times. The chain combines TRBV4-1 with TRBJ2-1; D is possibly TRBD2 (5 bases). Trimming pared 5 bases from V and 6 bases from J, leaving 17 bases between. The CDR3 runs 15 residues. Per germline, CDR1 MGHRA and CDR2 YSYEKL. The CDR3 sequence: CASSSPLRGSNEQFF. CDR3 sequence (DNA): TGCGCCAGCAGCTCGCCTCTCCGGGGTTCCAATGAGCAGTTCTTC.

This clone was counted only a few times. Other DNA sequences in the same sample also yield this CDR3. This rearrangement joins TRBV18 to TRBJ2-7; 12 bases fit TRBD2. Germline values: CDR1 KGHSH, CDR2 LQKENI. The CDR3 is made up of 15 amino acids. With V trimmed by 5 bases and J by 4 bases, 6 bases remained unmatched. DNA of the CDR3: TGTGCCAGCTCATTGACTAGCGGGGGAACGTACGAGCAGTACTTC. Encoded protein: CASSLTSGGTYEQYF.

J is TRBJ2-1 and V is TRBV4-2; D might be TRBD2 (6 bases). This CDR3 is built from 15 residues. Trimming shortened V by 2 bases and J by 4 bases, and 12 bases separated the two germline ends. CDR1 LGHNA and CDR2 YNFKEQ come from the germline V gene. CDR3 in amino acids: CASSQNRDLYNEQFF. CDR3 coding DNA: TGTGCCAGCAGCCAAAACCGGGACTTATACAATGAGCAGTTCTTC.

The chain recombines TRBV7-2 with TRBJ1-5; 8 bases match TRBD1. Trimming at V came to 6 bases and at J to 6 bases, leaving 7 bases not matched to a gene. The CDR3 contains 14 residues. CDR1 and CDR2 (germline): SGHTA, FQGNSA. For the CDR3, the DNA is TGTGCCAGCAGGGCGACAGGGGTAGGTCAGCCCCAGCATTTT. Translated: CASRATGVGQPQHF.

The CDR3 is CASSPGQTYEQYF. CDR3 coding DNA: TGTGCCAGCAGCCCGGGACAGACCTACGAGCAGTACTTC. This rearrangement joins TRBV5-4 to TRBJ2-7, with 7 bases aligning to TRBD1. Germline CDR1 SGHNT, CDR2 YYREEE (reference sequence). The CDR3 consists of 13 residues. The ends lost 4 bases at V and 2 bases at J; junction bases unmatched: 3.

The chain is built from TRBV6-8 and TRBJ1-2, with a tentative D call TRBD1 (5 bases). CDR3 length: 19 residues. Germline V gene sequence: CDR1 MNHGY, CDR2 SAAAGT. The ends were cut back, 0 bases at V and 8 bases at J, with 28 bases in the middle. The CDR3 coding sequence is TGTGCCAGCAGTTACTCGTTACCGGAGGGGTTCCATCCTACGATCGGCTACACCTTC. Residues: CASSYSLPEGFHPTIGYTF.

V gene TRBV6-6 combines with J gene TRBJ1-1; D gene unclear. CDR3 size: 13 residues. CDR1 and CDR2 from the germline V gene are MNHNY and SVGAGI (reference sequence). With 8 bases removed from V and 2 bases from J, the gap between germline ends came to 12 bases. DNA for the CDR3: TGTGCCAGCGGAGGGAAGGCTAACACTGAAGCTTTCTTT. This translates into CASGGKANTEAFF.

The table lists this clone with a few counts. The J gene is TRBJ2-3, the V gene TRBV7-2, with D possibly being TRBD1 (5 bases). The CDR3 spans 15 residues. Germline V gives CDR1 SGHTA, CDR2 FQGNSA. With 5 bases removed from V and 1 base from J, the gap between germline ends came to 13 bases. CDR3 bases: TGTGCCAGCAGCCTCCGTTGGGGCCGCACAGATACGCAGTATTTT. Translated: CASSLRWGRTDTQYF.

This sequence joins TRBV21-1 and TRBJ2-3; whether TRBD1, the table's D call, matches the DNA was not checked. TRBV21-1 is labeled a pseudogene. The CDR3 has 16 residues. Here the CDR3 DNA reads TGTGCCAGCAGCAAAGTTCAGGGATGGTTAACAGATACGCAGTATTTT. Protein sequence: CASSKVQGWLTDTQYF.

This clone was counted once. DNA of the CDR3: TGTGCCAGCAGCCCCGCGGGACGTGGCTACACCTTC. Its protein is CASSPAGRGYTF. The V and J genes are TRBV7-2 and TRBJ1-2; possible D gene TRBD1, 5 bases. The CDR3 consists of 12 residues. The germline gives CDR1 SGHTA, CDR2 FQGNSA. The V end lost 5 bases, the J end lost 7 bases, and 11 bases lay between the germline ends.

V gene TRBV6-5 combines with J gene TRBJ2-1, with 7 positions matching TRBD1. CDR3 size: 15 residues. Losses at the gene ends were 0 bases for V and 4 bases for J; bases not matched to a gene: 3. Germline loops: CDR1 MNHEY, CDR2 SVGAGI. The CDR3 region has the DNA TGTGCCAGCAGTTACTCCGGGACAGCTTACAATGAGCAGTTCTTC. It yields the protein CASSYSGTAYNEQFF.